This passage covers 12 T cell receptor beta chains from one sample sequenced in a study of T cell changes during pregnancy in multiple sclerosis. The assay was immunoSEQ multiplex PCR, and TCRdb's table has in-frame clones only and misses some. The table records about 80,000 clones, 89% of them present only once. The sample here was peripheral blood, taken before pregnancy. These receptors were obtained from a female donor with multiple sclerosis, enrolled in a pregnancy study.

The chain is built from TRBV5-8 and TRBJ1-1, with 10 bases aligning to TRBD1. Germline CDR1 and CDR2: SGHTS and YDEGEE. The CDR3 sequence is 15 residues long. With 4 bases clipped from V and 7 bases from J, the junction kept 10 bases outside the gene matches. The CDR3 sequence: CASSGDRGREGEAFF. The DNA of the CDR3 is TGTGCCAGCAGCGGAGACAGGGGGCGCGAGGGTGAAGCTTTCTTT.

This chain connects TRBV5-1 to TRBJ1-1, with TRBD1 matching 10 bases. J lost 9 bases, V lost 3 bases, and 8 bases had no gene match. Germline CDR1 is SGHRS and CDR2 is YFSETQ. This CDR3 spans 14 amino acids. The chain's CDR3 is CASSSGQGGLKAFF. The CDR3, as DNA: TGCGCCAGCAGCTCTGGACAGGGGGGCTTGAAAGCTTTCTTT.

V gene TRBV5-1 combines with J gene TRBJ1-1; maybe TRBD1 (5 bases). CDR3 length: 14 residues. V lost 4 bases and J lost 5, with 15 bases in between. CDR1 is SGHRS, CDR2 YFSETQ, per germline. The DNA of the CDR3 is TGCGCCAGCAGCAGTCAACCGGGGGGGACTGAAGCTTTCTTT. Translating it yields CASSSQPGGTEAFF.

The V and J genes are TRBV6-4 and TRBJ1-5, with D possibly TRBD1 on 5 matching bases. CDR3 size: 14 residues. CDR1 is MRHNA, CDR2 SNTAGT, per germline. V dropped 6 bases and J dropped 6 bases, with 15 bases sitting between them. The CDR3 loop is CASRGLGKSQPQHF. DNA of the CDR3: TGTGCCAGCAGGGGACTCGGTAAGAGTCAGCCCCAGCATTTT.

This rearrangement joins TRBV7-2 to TRBJ1-1; TRBD1 might be the D (6 bases). The germline V and J ends were trimmed by 4 bases and 5 bases, with 26 bases remaining between them. The CDR3 totals 18 residues. CDR1 and CDR2 (germline): SGHTA, FQGNSA. The CDR3 sequence: CASSSPRGGARMRTEAFF. The CDR3 region has the DNA TGTGCCAGCAGCTCCCCTAGGGGGGGGGCAAGGATGAGGACTGAAGCTTTCTTT.

The CDR3 DNA reads TGTGCCAGCTCTCATCCGGGACAGGGGGATGGGGCCAACGTCCTGACTTTC. This encodes CASSHPGQGDGANVLTF. This chain links TRBV18 with TRBJ2-6, with 11 bases lining up with TRBD1. This CDR3 contains 17 residues. J gave up 3 bases and V 6 bases, and 7 bases lay outside the gene matches. CDR1 and CDR2 from the germline V gene are KGHSH and LQKENI.

The V and J genes are TRBV5-1 and TRBJ1-1, with a tentative D call TRBD1 (5 bases). Germline CDR1 and CDR2: SGHRS and YFSETQ. This CDR3 is built from 14 residues. The V and J ends lost 5 bases and 1 base respectively, with 12 bases between them. For the CDR3, the DNA is TGCGCCAGCAGAGGGGACTCCTGGAACACTGAAGCTTTCTTT. Amino acid sequence: CASRGDSWNTEAFF. The full variable domain, in which reference TRBV5-1 and TRBJ1-1 provide the parts outside the CDR3, is KAGVTQTPRYLIKTRGQQVTLSCSPISGHRSVSWYQQTPGQGLQFLFEYFSETQRNKGNFPGRFSGRQFSNSRSEMNVSTLELGDSALYLCASRGDSWNTEAFFGQGTRLTVV.

This clone showed up just once. The chain carries TRBV2 and TRBJ1-1; D call uncertain. The germline V gene encodes CDR1 SNHLY and CDR2 FYNNEI. V gave up 11 bases and J gave up 4 bases, with 8 bases separating them. The CDR3 sequence is 10 residues long. The CDR3 DNA reads TGTGCCCGAGTCGGCACTGAAGCTTTCTTT. The encoded protein is CARVGTEAFF.

On this clone itself: Distinct nucleotide sequences in the sample also encode this CDR3. V gene TRBV30 combines with J gene TRBJ2-7; D uncertain. Trimming shortened V by 3 bases and J by 1 base, and 4 bases separated the two germline ends. Germline V gene lookup returns CDR1 GTSNPN and CDR2 SVGIG (reference sequence). The CDR3 runs 11 residues. The CDR3 DNA is TGTGCCTGGAGCGTTTCCTACGAGCAGTACTTC. Translation: CAWSVSYEQYF.

The chain is built from TRBV7-9 and TRBJ2-7; no definite D call. The germline CDR1 and CDR2 sequences are SEHNR and FQNEAQ (reference sequence). The CDR3 has 18 amino acids. Between the trimmed V and J ends, which lost 2 bases and 2 bases, there was a span of 22 bases. The CDR3: CASSLRPSMAGETYEQYF. As DNA, the CDR3 is TGTGCCAGCAGCTTAAGACCATCCATGGCAGGCGAAACCTACGAGCAGTACTTC. Together with reference TRBV7-9 and TRBJ2-7, the CDR3 gives the full variable domain: DTGVSQNPRHKITKRGQNVTFRCDPISEHNRLYWYRQTLGQGPEFLTYFQNEAQLEKSRLLSDRFSAERPKGSFSTLEIQRTEQGDSAMYLCASSLRPSMAGETYEQYFGPGTRLTVT.

The chain links TRBV14 to TRBJ2-1, with D perhaps matching TRBD2 (6 bases). This CDR3 contains 16 residues. Trimming removed 5 bases at V and 7 bases at J, with 21 bases between. Germline CDR1 and CDR2: SGHDN and FVKESK. The CDR3 sequence: CASSILGRGLGNEQFF. The CDR3 DNA sequence: TGTGCCAGCAGCATACTCGGGCGGGGTCTAGGAAATGAGCAGTTCTTC.

The chain recombines TRBV7-2 with TRBJ1-3; no firm D call. The CDR3 sequence is 15 residues long. V dropped 0 bases and J dropped 0 bases, with 6 bases sitting between them. CDR1 is SGHTA, CDR2 FQGNSA, per germline. CDR3 DNA: TGTGCCAGCAGCTTAGCACAATTCTCTGGAAACACCATATATTTT. Its translation is CASSLAQFSGNTIYF.